This TCR beta chain was recorded in a study of esophageal squamous cell carcinoma under preoperative chemotherapy. CDR3 length: 11 residues. CDR1 and CDR2 (germline): MNHNY, SVGAGI (reference sequence). V shed 7 bases and J shed 8 bases, with 11 bases lying between them. Time point noted: before preoperative PTX-NDP chemotherapy. The table lists this clonotype with many counts. One entry per CDR3 protein results from TCRdb running MiXCR on the PCR reads. The sample consists of roughly 30,000 distinct CDR3 sequences, roughly 50% of them appearing once. The clonotype comes from a human donor with esophageal squamous cell carcinoma. The donor label of this sample is uncertain. V and J are TRBV6-6 and TRBJ1-1; weak D call: TRBD1 (5 bases). This specimen was acquired from a patient given preoperative chemotherapy. The CDR3 loop is CASTDGGEAFF. CDR3 sequence (DNA): TGTGCCAGCACCGACGGGGGAGAAGCTTTCTTT.